This TCR beta chain was recorded in a study of PD-1 blockade in classical Hodgkin lymphoma. With regard to this clone: What it binds is unknown.

Measured with immunoSEQ multiplex PCR; TCRdb has only the in-frame clones, and not every one. This table holds about 40,000 clones, about 90% found once. Each patient relapsed following autologous stem cell transplantation, and prior brentuximab vedotin exposure differed. Study-wide results and caveats: Some patients started nivolumab under 1 year after ASCT, and they were excluded. The study found that TCR diversity rose significantly by C4D1 in CD4+ but not CD8+ cells.

Germline CDR1 and CDR2: SGHRS and YFSETQ. V shed 4 bases and J 6 bases; nucleotides not matched to a gene: 6. The CDR3 length is 14 residues. The starting material was peripheral blood mononuclear cells (PBMCs), obtained at baseline. This TCR derives from a human donor with classical Hodgkin lymphoma. This rearrangement joins TRBV5-1 to TRBJ2-3, with 9 nucleotides matching TRBD1. CDR3: CASSPYRGLDTQYF. CDR3 DNA: TGCGCCAGCAGCCCCTACAGGGGGCTGGATACGCAGTATTTT.